What follows are 31 T cell receptor beta chains derived from one specimen sequenced in a study of radiotherapy plus CTLA-4 blockade in lung cancer. Produced via immunoSEQ multiplex PCR; TCRdb's table is partial and in-frame only. The sample holds 95,000 to 150,000 clones, 70% to 90% seen once. Sequencing was performed on peripheral blood, taken from a patient treated with radiotherapy plus ipilimumab. Source of these receptors: a human donor with non-small cell lung cancer that progressed on radiotherapy plus ipilimumab.

V usage is TRBV6-6 and J usage is TRBJ2-1, with a weak D call TRBD2 (6 bases). Germline V lookup: CDR1 MNHNY, CDR2 SVGAGI (reference sequence). Trimming pared 5 bases from V and 6 bases from J, leaving 20 bases between. The CDR3 totals 16 residues. The CDR3 sequence is CASSRLTRDSTNEQFF. DNA for the CDR3: TGTGCCAGCAGTCGACTAACCCGGGACTCAACCAATGAGCAGTTCTTC.

The rearrangement links TRBV7-3 to TRBJ2-7; D gene ambiguous. The CDR3 length is 10 residues. The V end lost 6 bases, the J end lost 6 bases, and 6 bases lay between the germline ends. Germline assignment: CDR1 SGHTA and CDR2 FQGTGA. CDR3 DNA: TGTGCCAGCAGAAGTCCCGAGCAGTACTTC. This codes for CASRSPEQYF. Using reference TRBV7-3 and TRBJ2-7 for the parts outside the CDR3, the full variable domain is GAGVSQTPSNKVTEKGKYVELRCDPISGHTALYWYRQSLGQGPEFLIYFQGTGAADDSGLPNDRFFAVRPEGSVSTLKIQRTERGDSAVYLCASRSPEQYFGPGTRLTVT.

The chain has TRBV11-2 and TRBJ1-3; D not certain. The CDR3 is made up of 12 amino acids. CDR1 is SGHAT and CDR2 is FQNNGV in the germline V gene. V lost 5 bases and J 4 bases, leaving 6 bases between the germline ends. CDR3 amino acids: CASSISGNTIYF. CDR3 nucleotide sequence: TGTGCCAGCAGCATCTCAGGAAACACCATATATTTT.

This clone was recorded a few times. The J gene is TRBJ1-2, the V gene TRBV28; the D is unclear. The CDR3 is 12 amino acids. V was clipped by 2 bases and J by 1 base, with 2 bases between them. Germline V gene data show CDR1 as MDHEN and CDR2 as SYDVKM. The CDR3 bases are TGTGCCAGCAGTTTACTTAACTATGGCTACACCTTC. Residues: CASSLLNYGYTF.

J is TRBJ1-3 and V is TRBV11-2, with 7 bases fitting TRBD1. This CDR3 has 16 amino acids. Per the germline V gene, CDR1 is SGHAT and CDR2 is FQNNGV. V shed 2 bases and J 2 bases; nucleotides not matched to a gene: 6. The CDR3 here is CASSLWGDRAGNTIYF. The CDR3 coding sequence is TGTGCCAGCAGCTTATGGGGGGACAGAGCTGGAAACACCATATATTTT.

The CDR3 DNA is TGTGCCAGCAGTGAATTTTACGAGCAGTACTTC. Translated, it gives CASSEFYEQYF. The chain links TRBV2 to TRBJ2-7; the D is unclear. The CDR3 length is 11 residues. Germline loops: CDR1 SNHLY, CDR2 FYNNEI. V lost 2 bases, J lost 4 bases, and 3 bases lay in between.

The genes are TRBV25-1 and TRBJ1-3, with 8 bases that match TRBD1. Germline loops: CDR1 MGHDK, CDR2 SYGVNS. The junction had 9 bases not matched to a gene; V was cut back by 7 bases and J by 4 bases. The CDR3 consists of 15 residues. The CDR3 region has the DNA TGTGCCAGCACGCCAGGGACAGGAGGGGGAAACACCATATATTTT. Translation: CASTPGTGGGNTIYF.

The gene calls are TRBV11-2 and TRBJ2-2, with TRBD1 identical over 8 bases. The CDR3 has 13 amino acids. From germline, CDR1 is SGHAT and CDR2 FQNNGV. Trimming cost V 5 bases and J 7 bases; bases outside gene matches: 3. The CDR3 DNA sequence: TGTGCCAGCAGCCAAGGACAGGGCGGGGAGCTGTTTTTT. Translation: CASSQGQGGELFF.

The rearrangement links TRBV18 to TRBJ1-1; D uncertain. Germline assignment: CDR1 KGHSH and CDR2 LQKENI. This CDR3 is 13 amino acids long. V gave up 3 bases and J gave up 1 base, with 6 bases separating them. CDR3 in amino acids: CASSPSQNTEAFF. CDR3 nucleotide sequence: TGTGCCAGCTCACCCTCCCAGAACACTGAAGCTTTCTTT.

The chain carries TRBV30 and TRBJ2-7; 10 bases agree with TRBD1. J gave up 2 bases and V 2 bases, and 3 bases lay outside the gene matches. The CDR3 is 14 residues long. Germline V gene lookup returns CDR1 GTSNPN and CDR2 SVGIG (reference sequence). CDR3 sequence: CAWSYGTGAYEQYF. The CDR3, as DNA: TGTGCCTGGAGTTACGGGACAGGGGCCTACGAGCAGTACTTC.

The V and J genes are TRBV20-1 and TRBJ2-7; 9 positions match TRBD1. The V gene end was trimmed by 6 bases and the J gene end by 6 bases; junction bases not matched to a gene: 3. CDR1 DFQATT and CDR2 SNEGSKA come from the germline V gene (reference sequence). The CDR3 covers 11 residues. The CDR3 region is CSASDRGEQYF. DNA of the CDR3: TGCAGTGCCTCGGACAGGGGCGAGCAGTACTTC.

CDR3 protein: CASSYIPGGLLNTEAFF. In DNA form, the CDR3 reads TGTGCCAGCAGCTACATACCAGGGGGCCTTTTGAACACTGAAGCTTTCTTT. The V gene is TRBV9, the J gene TRBJ1-1; 8 nucleotides agree with TRBD1. Germline V gene data show CDR1 as SGDLS and CDR2 as YYNGEE. The CDR3 sequence is 17 residues long. With 4 bases clipped from V and 0 bases from J, the junction kept 11 bases outside the gene matches.

This clone was observed a handful of times. The chain has TRBV9 and TRBJ1-3; 9 nucleotides line up with TRBD1. Germline V gene data show CDR1 as SGDLS and CDR2 as YYNGEE. This CDR3 comprises 17 residues. With 2 bases clipped from V and 1 base from J, the junction kept 7 bases outside the gene matches. CDR3 bases: TGTGCCAGCAGCGTGGAGGGACAGGGCTTTTCTGGAAACACCATATATTTT. This sequence encodes CASSVEGQGFSGNTIYF. Variable domain in full (rest from reference TRBV9 and TRBJ1-3): DSGVTQTPKHLITATGQRVTLRCSPRSGDLSVYWYQQSLDQGLQFLIQYYNGEERAKGNILERFSAQQFPDLHSELNLSSLELGDSALYFCASSVEGQGFSGNTIYFGEGSWLTVV.

The chain couples TRBV7-6 to TRBJ1-2; D not resolved. Trimming pared 5 bases from V and 5 bases from J, leaving 15 bases between. In germline, CDR1 is SGHVS, CDR2 FNYEAQ. This CDR3 contains 14 residues. The CDR3 protein is CASSGRTDGYGYTF. In DNA form, the CDR3 reads TGTGCCAGCAGCGGGCGGACTGATGGATATGGCTACACCTTC.

The chain recombines TRBV5-1 with TRBJ2-3; the match to TRBD2 covers 15 bases. Germline V gene data show CDR1 as SGHRS and CDR2 as YFSETQ. V gave up 4 bases and J gave up 6 bases; unmatched junction bases: 3. The CDR3 loop spans 15 amino acids. The CDR3 region has the DNA TGCGCCAGCAGCCCCGGGACTAGCGGGAGGGATACGCAGTATTTT. Amino acid sequence: CASSPGTSGRDTQYF. Full variable domain (rest looked up from reference TRBV5-1 and TRBJ2-3): KAGVTQTPRYLIKTRGQQVTLSCSPISGHRSVSWYQQTPGQGLQFLFEYFSETQRNKGNFPGRFSGRQFSNSRSEMNVSTLELGDSALYLCASSPGTSGRDTQYFGPGTRLTVL.

The V gene is TRBV5-1, the J gene TRBJ2-7, with D possibly TRBD1 on 5 matching bases. CDR1 and CDR2 (germline): SGHRS, YFSETQ. V was clipped by 0 bases and J by 1 base, with 11 bases between them. The CDR3 has 15 amino acids. The CDR3 bases are TGCGCCAGCAGCTTGGAGGCAGGGATGTCCTACGAGCAGTACTTC. Its protein product is CASSLEAGMSYEQYF.

The chain couples TRBV19 to TRBJ1-2; D might be TRBD1 (5 bases). The CDR3 contains 13 residues. The germline V gene has CDR1 LNHDA and CDR2 SQIVND (reference sequence). V was trimmed by 4 bases and J by 2 bases, leaving 8 bases between them. The CDR3 DNA follows: TGTGCCAGTAGTACAGGGTGGAACTATGGCTACACCTTC. It codes for CASSTGWNYGYTF.

This chain uses TRBV19 with TRBJ1-2, with 7 bases aligning to TRBD1. Germline CDR1 and CDR2: LNHDA and SQIVND (reference sequence). This CDR3 has 13 residues. J lost 6 bases, V lost 8 bases, and 9 bases had no gene match. The CDR3 reads CASSTGRAHGYTF. DNA for the CDR3: TGTGCCAGTTCGACAGGGCGGGCCCATGGCTACACCTTC.

This sequence joins TRBV7-9 and TRBJ1-2, with D unclear. CDR3 length: 14 residues. V dropped 4 bases and J dropped 4 bases, with 13 bases sitting between them. Germline V CDR1 and CDR2: SEHNR, FQNEAQ (reference sequence). In DNA, the CDR3 is TGTGCCAGCAGCTCCGGCGAGGTGACCTATGGCTACACCTTC. It is translated as CASSSGEVTYGYTF.

The chain employs TRBV18 and TRBJ2-3; a possible D gene is TRBD2 (5 bases). V was pared by 8 bases and J by 3 bases, with 12 bases between. Germline loops: CDR1 KGHSH, CDR2 LQKENI. The CDR3 is made up of 13 amino acids. The CDR3 DNA reads TGTGCCAGCCAGGAGAGGGAGACAGATACGCAGTATTTT. This gives the protein CASQERETDTQYF.

The CDR3 reads CASSYYGGAHEQYF. The CDR3 DNA is TGTGCCAGCAGTTACTACGGAGGGGCCCACGAGCAGTACTTC. The chain uses TRBV6-6 and TRBJ2-7, with D maybe TRBD2 (6 bases). Germline V gene lookup returns CDR1 MNHNY and CDR2 SVGAGI (reference sequence). V was pared by 1 base and J by 5 bases, with 12 bases between. CDR3 size: 14 residues.

The chain uses TRBV6-6 and TRBJ1-2; 9 bases are a match to TRBD1. The V gene's germline CDR1 is MNHNY and CDR2 SVGAGI (reference sequence). The J segment lost 3 bases and the V segment lost 2 bases, leaving 4 bases of the junction unmatched. This CDR3 region has 15 residues. The CDR3 bases are TGTGCCAGCAGTTACCGGGACAGGGACCACTATGGCTACACCTTC. Protein product: CASSYRDRDHYGYTF.

DNA for the CDR3: TGTGCCAGCAGTTTTACGCTAGCGGGAGAGATCAATGAGCAGTTCTTC. Residues: CASSFTLAGEINEQFF. V and J are TRBV6-6 and TRBJ2-1, with 10 bases matching TRBD2. Trimming removed 4 bases from V and 6 bases from J; junction bases left unmatched: 9. The CDR3 runs to 16 residues. Germline CDR1 reads MNHNY; CDR2 reads SVGAGI (reference sequence).

The CDR3 here is CASSLGREQYF. DNA for the CDR3: TGTGCCAGCAGCCTGGGACGCGAGCAGTACTTC. This chain uses TRBV6-5 with TRBJ2-7; D may correspond to TRBD1 or TRBD2 (5 bases each). The CDR3 covers 11 residues. The germline CDR1 and CDR2 sequences are MNHEY and SVGAGI. Trimming took off 6 bases at V and 6 bases at J, with 9 bases between the two ends.

The chain recombines TRBV18 with TRBJ1-1; D is undetermined. CDR1 and CDR2 (germline): KGHSH, LQKENI. V lost 5 bases and J 1 base, leaving 5 bases between the germline ends. The CDR3 sequence is 12 residues long. The chain's CDR3 is CASSEANTEAFF. As DNA, the CDR3 is TGTGCCAGCTCAGAGGCGAACACTGAAGCTTTCTTT.

The J gene is TRBJ1-2, the V gene TRBV6-6, with D possibly TRBD1 on 5 matching bases. Trimming left V 6 bases short and J 5 bases short, with 16 bases between. The CDR3 length is 14 residues. Germline-derived CDR1 and CDR2 are MNHNY and SVGAGI (reference sequence). CDR3 loop: CASSQIAGEYGYTF. The CDR3 DNA reads as TGTGCCAGCAGCCAGATTGCGGGGGAATATGGCTACACCTTC.

The chain couples TRBV6-5 to TRBJ2-7; a weak D match, TRBD2 (6 bases). The end of the DNA aligns better with TRBJ2-1, so the J call may be wrong. The CDR3 is made up of 14 amino acids. CDR1 is MNHEY, CDR2 SVGAGI, per germline. The CDR3: CASRRAGQVVEQFF. The CDR3 bases are TGTGCCAGCAGGAGGGCGGGGCAGGTGGTCGAGCAGTTCTTC.

The V gene is TRBV7-3, the J gene TRBJ2-1, with D perhaps matching TRBD2 (5 bases). The CDR3 consists of 14 residues. With 5 bases removed from V and 6 bases from J, the gap between germline ends came to 14 bases. Per the germline V gene, CDR1 is SGHTA and CDR2 is FQGTGA. The CDR3: CASSQTGIGNEQFF. DNA for the CDR3: TGTGCCAGCAGCCAAACGGGGATTGGCAATGAGCAGTTCTTC.

Comments on this clone: Its ends do not fully match the called genes, so a read error is possible. The rearrangement joins TRBV7-7 to TRBJ2-2; 8 nucleotides match TRBD2. The CDR3 extends over 15 amino acids. Per germline, CDR1 SSHAT and CDR2 FNYEAQ (reference sequence). The CDR3 nucleotides are TGTGCTAGCAGCGTACGGGAGGGCCACACCGGGGAGCTGTTTTTT. Translated, it gives CASSVREGHTGELFF.

The rearrangement uses TRBV5-1 and TRBJ2-5, with D maybe TRBD1 (5 bases). This CDR3 is 15 amino acids long. V was pared by 0 bases and J by 2 bases, with 11 bases between. The germline CDR1 and CDR2 sequences are SGHRS and YFSETQ. CDR3 in DNA: TGCGCCAGCAGCTTGGCCCAGGACAATCAAGAGACCCAGTACTTC. As protein: CASSLAQDNQETQYF.

This clone appeared once. The gene calls are TRBV6-5 and TRBJ2-7; 13 bases line up with TRBD2. Looked up from germline, CDR1 is MNHEY and CDR2 is SVGAGI. V gave up 2 bases and J gave up 9 bases; unmatched junction bases: 4. This CDR3 spans 14 amino acids. Here the CDR3 DNA reads TGTGCCAGCAGTTACCCCGGGACTAGCGGGATGCAGTACTTC. Translated: CASSYPGTSGMQYF.